These T cell receptor beta chains were read from a single sample in a study of blood T cells in healthy people across ages. TCRdb reprocessed the 5' RACE reads with MiXCR, giving one entry per CDR3 protein. The data contain 500,000 to 700,000 distinct CDR3 sequences, approximately 30% of them singletons. The material sequenced was blood. The receptors were sampled from a woman aged 80 or older in good health. Each CDR3 is given with its conserved first and last residue. The D gene is left open where the match is weak. Clone sizes are given selectively: once, few, many, or a class where the clone is expanded.

d_call	v_call	j_call	clone_size	cdr3_nt	cdr3_aa
-	TRBV18	TRBJ2-6	many	TGTGCCAGCTCACCTTGGGAACAGGTCTCGGGGGCCAACGTCCTGACTTTC	CASSPWEQVSGANVLTF
TRBD2	TRBV30	TRBJ2-1	-	TGTGCCTGGAGTGGCGAGGGAGGGTACCTGGAGACCCAGTTCTTC	CAWSGEGGYLETQFF
-	TRBV5-1	TRBJ2-2	few	TGCGCCAGCAGCTCCGGACAACGCACCGGGGAGCTGTTTTTT	CASSSGQRTGELFF
TRBD1	TRBV20-1	TRBJ2-5	-	TGCAGCGCGGGACAGGGTATCGAGACCCAGTACTTC	CSAGQGIETQYF
-	TRBV5-1	TRBJ2-5	-	TGCGCCAGCAGCTGGACGTCAGAGACCCAGTACTTC	CASSWTSETQYF
-	TRBV6-2/TRBV6-3	TRBJ1-5	many	TGTGCCAGCAGTTACTCGGCGGGGAGGCAGCCCCAGCATTTT	CASSYSAGRQPQHF
TRBD2	TRBV7-2	TRBJ2-1	once	TGTGCCAGCAGCTTAGCAGGACTAGCGTTAAGGGAGCAGTTCTTC	CASSLAGLALREQFF
TRBD2	TRBV27	TRBJ2-3	many	TGTGCCAGCAGTTCCGCCGGCGCGATAGCGGGGACCACAGATACGCAGTATTTT	CASSSAGAIAGTTDTQYF
-	TRBV11-3	TRBJ2-1	many	TGTGCCAGCAGCAAAGGGGGGCGGAATGAGCAGTTCTTC	CASSKGGRNEQFF
TRBD2	TRBV6-2/TRBV6-3	TRBJ2-1	-	TGTGCCAGCAATTCTAGCGGGAACTCCTACAATGAGCAGTTCTTC	CASNSSGNSYNEQFF
TRBD2	TRBV4-3	TRBJ2-1	many	TGCGCCAGCAGCCAATCACGAGCGGGGGGGCCGAGGGGGTATGAGCAGTTCTTC	CASSQSRAGGPRGYEQFF
-	TRBV12-3/TRBV12-4	TRBJ2-6	many	TGTGCCAGCAGCAGAATAACAGGGATAACTGGGGCCAACGTCCTGACTTTC	CASSRITGITGANVLTF
TRBD2	TRBV7-8	TRBJ2-5	many	TGTGCCAGCAGCGCCCAGACTAGCGGGGAAGAGACCCAGTACTTC	CASSAQTSGEETQYF
TRBD1	TRBV20-1	TRBJ1-6	many	TGCAGTGCTCGGGACAGGGACCCAAGCTCCTATAATTCACCCCTCCACTTT	CSARDRDPSSYNSPLHF
-	TRBV13	TRBJ2-7	-	TGTGCCAGCAGCATTAGGACATCACCCTCCTACAATGAGCAGTACTTC	CASSIRTSPSYNEQYF
-	TRBV7-2	TRBJ2-1	many	TGTGCCAGCAGCTCTACAGGGTATGAGCAGTTCTTC	CASSSTGYEQFF
-	TRBV5-6	TRBJ1-1	-	TGTGCCAGCAGCTTCCTGGGGGGCGCATCCACTGAAGCTTTCTTT	CASSFLGGASTEAFF
-	TRBV28	TRBJ2-7	few	TGTGCCAGCAGTTTATGGCAGGGGAATAGCGAGCAGTACTTC	CASSLWQGNSEQYF
TRBD2	TRBV7-9	TRBJ2-1	many	TGTGCCAGCAGCTTAGGGGGACTAGCGGGGGGTCGGGAGCAGTTCTTC	CASSLGGLAGGREQFF
TRBD2	TRBV5-4	TRBJ2-1	many	TGTGCCAGCAGCTGGACTAGCGGGGGGGGGTACAATGAGCAGTTCTTC	CASSWTSGGGYNEQFF
-	TRBV5-1	TRBJ2-7	many	TGCGCCAGCAGCTTGACGGGGGACGGGGGCGAGCAGTACTTC	CASSLTGDGGEQYF
TRBD2	TRBV30	TRBJ2-1	few	TGTGCCTGGAGTTCGGGGGGGGCCAGTCCCTACAATGAGCAGTTCTTC	CAWSSGGASPYNEQFF
TRBD2	TRBV3-1	TRBJ2-7	many	TGTGCCAGCAGCCAAGATAGTAGCGGGTTCTACGAGCAGTACTTC	CASSQDSSGFYEQYF
-	TRBV20-1	TRBJ2-7	-	TGCAGTGCGCTTCTAGGAGAGTCCCAGTACTTC	CSALLGESQYF
-	TRBV29-1	TRBJ1-1	few	TGCAGCGCCAGGGGAAGCTGGTCGGGGAACACTGAAGCTTTCTTT	CSARGSWSGNTEAFF
-	TRBV7-2	TRBJ2-3	-	TGTGCCAGCAGGTGGAATTGGGGTAGCACAGATACGCAGTATTTT	CASRWNWGSTDTQYF
TRBD1	TRBV6-6	TRBJ1-2	many	TGTGCCAGCATCGATCCCGGGACAGCTAACTATGGCTACACCTTC	CASIDPGTANYGYTF
-	TRBV6-2/TRBV6-3	TRBJ1-5	few	TGTGCCAGCAGCCCCTCGGGGCGCCAGCCCCAGCATTTT	CASSPSGRQPQHF
-	TRBV28	TRBJ1-2	few	TGTGCCAGCAGTTCCGGACAGCCCTATGGCTACACCTTC	CASSSGQPYGYTF
TRBD1	TRBV20-1	TRBJ1-5	many	TGCAGTGCCAGGGGACAGGGTGAGGGACAGCCCCAGCATTTT	CSARGQGEGQPQHF
-	TRBV7-6	TRBJ2-7	many	TGTGCCAGCAGCTTGATGGGGGAGTCCGAGCAGTACTTC	CASSLMGESEQYF
TRBD2	TRBV6-1	TRBJ2-1	-	TGTGCCAGCAGCCGGGTTAGCGGGGGGACCTCCTACAATGAGCAGTTCTTC	CASSRVSGGTSYNEQFF
-	TRBV20-1	TRBJ2-3	-	TGCAGTGCCGGACGGCCTAGCACAGATACGCAGTATTTT	CSAGRPSTDTQYF
-	TRBV18	TRBJ1-3	once	TGTGCCAGCTCACCGAACTCTTCTGGAAACACCATATATTTT	CASSPNSSGNTIYF
TRBD2	TRBV5-1	TRBJ2-1	-	TGCGCCAGCAGCTTGACTAGCGGGGGGGCCAGAAGTTACAATGAGCAGTTCTTC	CASSLTSGGARSYNEQFF
-	TRBV7-9	TRBJ2-5	many	TGTGCCAGCAGCCCAACGACAGGTTGGGGGGAGACCCAGTACTTC	CASSPTTGWGETQYF
TRBD2	TRBV12-3/TRBV12-4	TRBJ2-1	many	TGTGCCAGCAGTTTATCTAGCGGGGCCTTGAATGAGCAGTTCTTC	CASSLSSGALNEQFF
TRBD1	TRBV3-1	TRBJ1-1	-	TGTGCCAGCAGCCATACAGGGGTTAGGACTGAAGCTTTCTTT	CASSHTGVRTEAFF
-	TRBV18	TRBJ1-6	-	TGTGCCAGCTCACCACAAGAAGGGTCTTCGAATTCACCCCTCCACTTT	CASSPQEGSSNSPLHF
TRBD1	TRBV2	TRBJ1-1	few	TGTGCCAGCAGTGAAGCGCTTCAGGGGGACGGCGAAGCTTTCTTT	CASSEALQGDGEAFF
TRBD1	TRBV12-3/TRBV12-4	TRBJ2-3	many	TGTGCCAGCAGCCCAGGACAGGGGGCAGATACGCAGTATTTT	CASSPGQGADTQYF
-	TRBV10-3	TRBJ1-1	many	TGTGCCATCAGTTTAGGGGGGGAGACTGAAGCTTTCTTT	CAISLGGETEAFF
-	TRBV5-6	TRBJ2-4	-	TGTGCCAGCAGCTTGGTGGGGACAAAAAACATTCAGTACTTC	CASSLVGTKNIQYF
-	TRBV20-1	TRBJ1-2	many	TGCAGTGCTGGTACCGGGACCCCCGGCACCTATGGCTACACCTTC	CSAGTGTPGTYGYTF